Following are 26 T cell receptor beta chains from one sample sequenced in a study of cytomegalovirus exposure and HLA in healthy donors. PCR employed 60 Vbeta and 13 Jbeta primers. Assay used: immunoSEQ multiplex PCR; TCRdb lists only in-frame clones, some missing. The repertoire holds 110,000 to 150,000 clones, around 73% seen once, with around 2.9% in the top ten. Material: PBMCs. All receptors derive from a female donor in good health and CMV-seronegative.

The V call is TRBV27, the J call TRBJ2-1, with D tentatively TRBD2 (5 bases). This CDR3 region has 12 residues. Germline V lookup: CDR1 MNHEY, CDR2 SMNVEV (reference sequence). The germline V and J ends were trimmed by 3 bases and 10 bases, with 10 bases remaining between them. The CDR3 DNA reads TGTGCCAGCAGTTTCGGTGGCGGGGAGCAGTTCTTC. It is translated as CASSFGGGEQFF.

This chain uses TRBV28 with TRBJ2-1; 7 nucleotides agree with TRBD2. Per germline, CDR1 MDHEN and CDR2 SYDVKM. The length of the CDR3 is 14 residues. The V segment lost 6 bases and the J segment 5 bases; nucleotides outside the gene matches: 7. CDR3 in DNA: TGTGCCAGCAGATGGGGGGGTTGGAACAATGAGCAGTTCTTC. It is translated as CASRWGGWNNEQFF.

The rearrangement uses TRBV9 and TRBJ1-6, with 10 bases identical to TRBD1. CDR3 size: 15 residues. CDR1 SGDLS and CDR2 YYNGEE come from the germline V gene. With 4 bases clipped from V and 8 bases from J, the junction kept 6 bases outside the gene matches. CDR3 DNA sequence: TGTGCCAGCAGCCCTAGGGGGACAGGGGATTCACCCCTCCACTTT. Translating it yields CASSPRGTGDSPLHF.

The V gene is TRBV19, the J gene TRBJ1-2; 7 positions match TRBD1. Trimming removed 0 bases from V and 7 bases from J; junction bases left unmatched: 2. The CDR3 contains 13 residues. Germline CDR1 LNHDA, CDR2 SQIVND (reference sequence). The CDR3 nucleotides are TGTGCCAGTAGTATAGACCGGGACAGTGGCTACACCTTC. Translation gives CASSIDRDSGYTF.

J is TRBJ1-2 and V is TRBV4-3; unclear D gene. With 1 base removed from V and 7 bases from J, the gap between germline ends came to 13 bases. CDR3 length: 14 amino acids. Per the germline V gene, CDR1 is LGHNA and CDR2 is YSLEER. Here the CDR3 DNA reads TGCGCCAGCAGCCAAGTGGGTCGGGGATCTGGCTACACCTTC. Encoded protein: CASSQVGRGSGYTF.

This chain uses TRBV18 with TRBJ1-1; 8 bases agree with TRBD1. The CDR3 length is 13 residues. With V trimmed by 4 bases and J by 6 bases, 4 bases remained unmatched. CDR1 is KGHSH and CDR2 is LQKENI in the germline V gene. CDR3 sequence (DNA): TGTGCCAGCTCACACGGACAGGGTTCTGAAGCTTTCTTT. This gives the protein CASSHGQGSEAFF.

The chain combines TRBV7-9 with TRBJ2-1, with 10 bases matching TRBD2. CDR3 length: 14 amino acids. Germline lookup yields CDR1 SEHNR and CDR2 FQNEAQ (reference sequence). Trimming at V came to 3 bases and at J to 6 bases, leaving 2 bases not matched to a gene. This CDR3 reads CASSFPSGGNEQFF. CDR3 coding DNA: TGTGCCAGCAGCTTCCCTAGCGGGGGCAATGAGCAGTTCTTC.

This clone was seen more than once but under ten times. The V call is TRBV6-5, the J call TRBJ1-1; D remains ambiguous. V lost 5 bases, J lost 0 bases, and 7 bases lay in between. The CDR3 loop spans 13 amino acids. The germline V gene encodes CDR1 MNHEY and CDR2 SVGAGI. CDR3 nucleotide sequence: TGTGCCAGCAGTAAAACTATGAACACTGAAGCTTTCTTT. Protein: CASSKTMNTEAFF.

The chain has TRBV18 and TRBJ1-3; D may be TRBD1 (5 bases). Germline V gene sequence: CDR1 KGHSH, CDR2 LQKENI. V lost 1 base and J 0 bases, leaving 10 bases between the germline ends. CDR3 length: 16 amino acids. The CDR3, as DNA: TGTGCCAGCTCACCACGGGACTCCCCCTCTGGAAACACCATATATTTT. Translating it yields CASSPRDSPSGNTIYF.

CDR3 amino acids: CASSEDGTAFAGELFF. CDR3 DNA: TGTGCCAGCAGTGAAGACGGGACAGCATTCGCCGGGGAGCTGTTTTTT. The V gene is TRBV6-1, the J gene TRBJ2-2; 7 positions agree with TRBD1. This CDR3 is 16 amino acids long. Germline CDR1 and CDR2: MNHNS and SASEGT. After removal of 1 base from V and 6 bases from J, the junction contained 8 bases not matched to a gene.

The gene calls are TRBV6-5 and TRBJ2-7; 8 nucleotides agree with TRBD2. Trimming at V came to 5 bases and at J to 3 bases, leaving 6 bases not matched to a gene. CDR1 MNHEY and CDR2 SVGAGI come from the germline V gene. The CDR3 is 14 residues long. The CDR3 DNA reads TGTGCCAGCAGTCAAACGGGGGGGCTCTACGAGCAGTACTTC. Residues: CASSQTGGLYEQYF.

The rearrangement joins TRBV20-1 to TRBJ2-7; D remains unclear. The CDR3 sequence is 10 residues long. CDR1 is DFQATT, CDR2 SNEGSKA, per germline (reference sequence). The V end was cut by 3 bases, the J end by 3 bases, with 3 bases between. The DNA for the CDR3 is TGCAGTGCTAGGAGCTACGAGCAGTACTTC. It is translated as CSARSYEQYF.

The genes are TRBV27 and TRBJ2-7; perhaps TRBD1 as D (5 bases). V dropped 2 bases and J dropped 0 bases, with 17 bases sitting between them. The germline CDR1 and CDR2 sequences are MNHEY and SMNVEV (reference sequence). The CDR3 consists of 17 residues. The CDR3 DNA reads as TGTGCCAGCAGTTTAAGGGGTTCAGGCGATAGCTCCTACGAGCAGTACTTC. Translating gives CASSLRGSGDSSYEQYF.

This clone was found a few times. J is TRBJ1-1 and V is TRBV7-8, with TRBD1 matching 8 bases. The CDR3 runs 15 residues. V lost 5 bases, J lost 2 bases, and 7 bases stayed unmatched. Germline CDR1 SGHVS, CDR2 FQNEAQ. The CDR3 DNA follows: TGTGCCAGCAGCCCACGGACAGGGCTTAACACTGAAGCTTTCTTT. Translated: CASSPRTGLNTEAFF.

V gene TRBV28 combines with J gene TRBJ1-6; tentative D call: TRBD1 (5 bases). Per germline, CDR1 MDHEN and CDR2 SYDVKM. Trimming shortened V by 3 bases and J by 10 bases, and 16 bases separated the two germline ends. The CDR3 has 15 residues. This CDR3 reads CASSFVQARGSPLHF. The CDR3 region has the DNA TGTGCCAGCAGTTTTGTACAGGCTAGGGGCTCACCCCTCCACTTT.

The chain employs TRBV5-1 and TRBJ2-7, with 9 bases aligning to TRBD2. Germline V gives CDR1 SGHRS, CDR2 YFSETQ. This CDR3 has 14 residues. V was pared by 2 bases and J by 1 base, with 1 base of the junction left unmatched. CDR3: CASSFSGSSYEQYF. CDR3 bases: TGCGCCAGCAGCTTTAGCGGGAGTTCCTACGAGCAGTACTTC.

V usage is TRBV11-2 and J usage is TRBJ1-1; 8 bases fit TRBD1. Germline lookup yields CDR1 SGHAT and CDR2 FQNNGV. CDR3 length: 16 residues. Losses at the gene ends were 2 bases for V and 0 bases for J; bases not matched to a gene: 5. As DNA, the CDR3 is TGTGCCAGCAGCTTACCAGGGGGCGTAATGAACACTGAAGCTTTCTTT. Protein: CASSLPGGVMNTEAFF.

This clone was detected only a few times. This chain uses TRBV4-1 with TRBJ2-7, with D possibly TRBD1 on 5 matching bases. Per germline, CDR1 MGHRA and CDR2 YSYEKL. Between the trimmed V and J ends, which lost 3 bases and 5 bases, there was a span of 8 bases. The CDR3 totals 12 residues. CDR3 DNA sequence: TGCGCCAGCAGCCATCAGACAGACGAGCAGTACTTC. Protein product: CASSHQTDEQYF.

This clone appeared a single time. This chain links TRBV9 with TRBJ2-1; possibly TRBD2 for D (6 bases). The CDR3 runs to 15 residues. Germline CDR1 SGDLS, CDR2 YYNGEE. V was cut by 7 bases and J by 0 bases, with 14 bases left in between. This chain's CDR3 is CASLRRGRSYNEQFF. The CDR3, as DNA: TGTGCCAGCTTGCGGAGGGGACGCTCCTACAATGAGCAGTTCTTC.

This clone appeared a few times. The V and J genes are TRBV18 and TRBJ1-2; D unclear. The germline V gene has CDR1 KGHSH and CDR2 LQKENI. This CDR3 region has 15 residues. V lost 3 bases and J lost 8, with 19 bases in between. The CDR3 bases are TGTGCCAGCTCACCGTTTGAAGGCGGCTTCGGGGGCTACACCTTC. Its translation: CASSPFEGGFGGYTF.

The chain combines TRBV10-3 with TRBJ1-1, with a tentative D call TRBD1 (5 bases). The CDR3 has 14 amino acids. Trimming stripped 7 bases from V and 5 bases from J, with 17 bases between. Germline V gene sequence: CDR1 ENHRY, CDR2 SYGVKD. In DNA, the CDR3 is TGTGCCATCACGGCCGGGGGGTATGATACTGAAGCTTTCTTT. Protein product: CAITAGGYDTEAFF.

This chain connects TRBV6-6 to TRBJ2-3; unclear D gene. The CDR3 is 13 amino acids. Looked up from germline, CDR1 is MNHNY and CDR2 is SVGAGI (reference sequence). V lost 7 bases, J lost 4 bases, and 12 bases lay in between. The CDR3 protein is CASNSPPPDTQYF. CDR3 nucleotides: TGTGCCAGCAACAGCCCCCCCCCAGATACGCAGTATTTT.

Only one count was recorded for this clone. The chain is built from TRBV12-5 and TRBJ1-2, with TRBD1 matching 7 bases. The germline V gene encodes CDR1 LGHNT and CDR2 FRNRAP. The length of the CDR3 is 15 residues. V trimming: 1 base; J trimming: 0 bases; junction bases outside the gene matches: 2. CDR3 region: CASGLGTGPNYGYTF. CDR3 DNA sequence: TGTGCTAGTGGTTTGGGGACAGGACCTAACTATGGCTACACCTTC.

For this clone: The sample holds other DNA sequences that translate to the same CDR3. The CDR3 nucleotides read TGTGCCAGCAGCTTAGCGGGGGGCTCCTACGAGCAGTACTTC. Translation gives CASSLAGGSYEQYF. The genes are TRBV5-4 and TRBJ2-7; 9 bases match TRBD2. CDR3 size: 14 residues. J gave up 0 bases and V 2 bases, and 0 bases lay outside the gene matches. CDR1 and CDR2 (germline): SGHNT, YYREEE (reference sequence).

The chain joins TRBV6-1 to TRBJ1-1, with D unresolved. V was pared by 7 bases and J by 2 bases, with 8 bases between. This CDR3 spans 12 amino acids. Germline V lookup: CDR1 MNHNS, CDR2 SASEGT. The CDR3 region is CASTPVNTEAFF. The DNA of the CDR3 is TGTGCCAGCACCCCCGTTAACACTGAAGCTTTCTTT.

The CDR3 DNA reads TGTGCCAGCAGCTCAAATGGGGGGGGATACACTGAAGCTTTCTTT. Its protein product is CASSSNGGGYTEAFF. This chain joins TRBV5-4 and TRBJ1-1; the D gene is possibly TRBD1 (5 bases). This CDR3 is built from 15 residues. V gave up 3 bases and J gave up 3 bases, with 15 bases separating them. Germline CDR1 and CDR2: SGHNT and YYREEE (reference sequence).